The 17 T cell receptor beta chains given below trace back to one sample, sequenced in a study of T cells in Graves' hyperthyroidism and ophthalmopathy. Amplified TCR beta CDR3 regions derived from RNA transcripts. First-round RT-PCR with HTBI primers amplified the TCR CDR3 region. TCRdb ran MiXCR on the multiplex PCR reads and lists one entry per CDR3 protein. The table has around 400,000 distinct CDR3 sequences, about 15% seen once. The sequencing sample was made of blood. The receptors shown here come from a young woman with Graves' hyperthyroidism that later progressed to Graves' ophthalmopathy.

The V gene is TRBV7-9, the J gene TRBJ2-1; the D gene is possibly TRBD1 (10 bases). The CDR3 loop spans 20 amino acids. Between the trimmed V and J ends, which lost 4 bases and 4 bases, there was a span of 29 bases. Germline values: CDR1 SEHNR, CDR2 FQNEAQ (reference sequence). CDR3 amino acids: CASSSGQGGGRAKRYNEQFF. The CDR3 DNA follows: TGTGCCAGCAGCTCCGGACAGGGGGGCGGGAGGGCCAAACGATACAATGAGCAGTTCTTC.

A few counts support this clonotype. The chain combines TRBV6-1 with TRBJ2-2, with 8 bases that match TRBD1. Germline V gene sequence: CDR1 MNHNS, CDR2 SASEGT. This CDR3 has 15 amino acids. Trimming cost V 6 bases and J 5 bases; bases outside gene matches: 8. This CDR3 reads CASSPTGGMTGELFF. CDR3 sequence (DNA): TGTGCCAGCAGCCCCACAGGGGGAATGACCGGGGAGCTGTTTTTT.

This clonotype was observed a few times. This rearrangement joins TRBV5-1 to TRBJ2-5; D not certain. The V gene's germline CDR1 is SGHRS and CDR2 YFSETQ. With 0 bases removed from V and 0 bases from J, the gap between germline ends came to 9 bases. The CDR3 has 15 residues. The CDR3 region has the DNA TGCGCCAGCAGCTTGGTCTACGGTAACCAAGAGACCCAGTACTTC. It is translated as CASSLVYGNQETQYF.

This clonotype occurred many times. V gene TRBV28 combines with J gene TRBJ2-5; TRBD2 is a possible D gene (6 bases). Trimming stripped 5 bases from V and 1 base from J, with 11 bases between. The CDR3 has 14 amino acids. CDR1 and CDR2 from the germline V gene are MDHEN and SYDVKM. The CDR3 nucleotides are TGTGCCAGCAGTCTCATTAGCGGCCAAGAGACCCAGTACTTC. Translated: CASSLISGQETQYF.

This clonotype was picked up many times. The chain uses TRBV5-1 and TRBJ2-7; D might be TRBD1 (6 bases). CDR1 is SGHRS and CDR2 is YFSETQ in the germline V gene. The CDR3 spans 13 residues. V was trimmed by 3 bases and J by 1 base, leaving 8 bases between them. Here the CDR3 reads CASSWDMSYEQYF. For the CDR3, the DNA is TGCGCCAGCAGCTGGGACATGTCCTACGAGCAGTACTTC.

This clonotype was recorded at least ten times. CDR3 bases: TGCAGTGCTACCGGGACTAGCGGGAATCTTAGGTACGAGCAGTACTTC. Translated: CSATGTSGNLRYEQYF. The chain uses TRBV20-1 and TRBJ2-7, with TRBD2 matching 13 bases. J was trimmed by 4 bases and V by 4 bases; bases with no gene match: 10. This CDR3 is 16 amino acids long. In germline, CDR1 is DFQATT, CDR2 SNEGSKA (reference sequence).

The chain links TRBV5-1 to TRBJ1-1; 12 nucleotides align to TRBD1. Looked up from germline, CDR1 is SGHRS and CDR2 is YFSETQ. V was pared by 6 bases and J by 0 bases, with 9 bases of the junction left unmatched. This CDR3 contains 17 residues. The DNA for the CDR3 is TGCGCCAGCATTCCTGGGACAGGGGGCAACCTGAACACTGAAGCTTTCTTT. It encodes CASIPGTGGNLNTEAFF.

This clonotype was picked up many times. This chain connects TRBV7-2 to TRBJ2-7, with D possibly being TRBD1 or TRBD2 (6 bases each). This CDR3 contains 15 residues. The germline CDR1 and CDR2 sequences are SGHTA and FQGNSA. Trimming removed 0 bases at V and 2 bases at J, with 11 bases between. DNA for the CDR3: TGTGCCAGCAGCTTAGCGCGGGACACCCCCTACGAGCAGTACTTC. The encoded protein is CASSLARDTPYEQYF.

The rearrangement links TRBV27 to TRBJ1-1; D remains unclear. Trimming took off 5 bases at V and 2 bases at J, with 15 bases between the two ends. CDR1 and CDR2 (germline): MNHEY, SMNVEV (reference sequence). The CDR3 length is 15 residues. Written as DNA, the CDR3 is TGTGCCAGCAGTATTGGGCGGACGGGAAACACTGAAGCTTTCTTT. It encodes CASSIGRTGNTEAFF.

Details on this clonotype: It may be a read error: a sequence one base away is much more abundant. The V gene is TRBV11-3, the J gene TRBJ2-3; the D gene is possibly TRBD2 (6 bases). The CDR3 totals 16 residues. Germline V lookup: CDR1 SGHNT, CDR2 YENEEA. The chain's CDR3 is CTKARDGLDGTDTQYF. DNA of the CDR3: TGTACCAAGGCGCGGGATGGACTTGATGGCACAGATACGCAGTATTTT.

With respect to this clonotype: A much bigger clone sits one base away, suggesting this may be a read error. Since the CDR3 does not end with the conserved phenylalanine or tryptophan, this likely comes from a read error. This chain links TRBV11-2 with TRBJ2-2, with 10 bases identical to TRBD2. With V trimmed by 2 bases and J by 1 base, 7 bases remained unmatched. Per the germline V gene, CDR1 is SGHAT and CDR2 is FQNNGV. This CDR3 has 18 amino acids. The CDR3 nucleotides read TGTGCCAGCAGCTTAAGGTATAGCGGGAGGAGGAACACCGGGGAGCTGTTTTCT. Translation: CASSLRYSGRRNTGELFS.

Many counts were recorded for this clonotype. This CDR3 is CASSYREGGAFF. CDR3 DNA sequence: TGTGCCAGCAGCTACAGGGAGGGTGGAGCTTTCTTT. The chain carries TRBV7-2 and TRBJ1-1; weak D call: TRBD1 (6 bases). This CDR3 has 12 residues. CDR1 SGHTA and CDR2 FQGNSA come from the germline V gene. Trimming stripped 4 bases from V and 10 bases from J, with 13 bases between.

This clonotype was observed a few times. The rearrangement links TRBV30 to TRBJ2-3, with a possible D match to TRBD2 (7 bases). The V gene's germline CDR1 is GTSNPN and CDR2 SVGIG (reference sequence). The V and J ends lost 0 bases and 4 bases respectively, with 20 bases between them. This CDR3 region has 17 residues. CDR3 protein: CAWSVPSAGEGADTQYF. The CDR3 DNA sequence: TGTGCCTGGAGTGTACCCTCGGCGGGAGAGGGGGCAGATACGCAGTATTTT.

This clonotype has a count of ten or more. This chain links TRBV28 with TRBJ1-4; D perhaps matches TRBD1 (5 bases). The CDR3 runs 14 residues. The germline gives CDR1 MDHEN, CDR2 SYDVKM. V lost 6 bases to trimming and J lost 0 bases, with 8 bases between them. CDR3 residues: CASRVTATNEKLFF. CDR3 coding DNA: TGTGCCAGCAGAGTGACAGCAACTAATGAAAAACTGTTTTTT. Variable domain in full (rest from reference TRBV28 and TRBJ1-4): DVKVTQSSRYLVKRTGEKVFLECVQDMDHENMFWYRQDPGLGLRLIYFSYDVKMKEKGDIPEGYSVSREKKERFSLILESASTNQTSMYLCASRVTATNEKLFFGSGTQLSVL.

This clonotype showed up many times. This chain connects TRBV6-5 to TRBJ2-1; TRBD2 matches at 7 bases. V trimming: 0 bases; J trimming: 1 base; junction bases outside the gene matches: 3. CDR1 is MNHEY, CDR2 SVGAGI, per germline. CDR3 length equals 16 residues. The CDR3 DNA follows: TGTGCCAGCAGTTACTCGGCTAGCGGTTCCTACAATGAGCAGTTCTTC. Amino acids: CASSYSASGSYNEQFF.

This clonotype was seen repeatedly, ten times or more. The rearrangement uses TRBV12-3 or TRBV12-4 and TRBJ1-5, with a possible D match to TRBD1 (6 bases). This CDR3 is 14 amino acids long. V was clipped by 2 bases and J by 7 bases, with 12 bases between them. CDR3 in DNA: TGTGCCAGCAGTTTATGGGGGCCGGGCCAGCCCCAGCATTTT. It translates to CASSLWGPGQPQHF.

This clonotype showed up many times. The genes are TRBV20-1 and TRBJ1-6, with a weak D call TRBD1 (6 bases). Trimming shortened V by 6 bases and J by 13 bases, and 25 bases separated the two germline ends. The CDR3 totals 15 residues. Germline V gene sequence: CDR1 DFQATT, CDR2 SNEGSKA (reference sequence). The CDR3 bases are TGCAGTGCCAGCGGTGGGAACAGGTTCCAGGGGCCCCTCCACTTT. It specifies CSASGGNRFQGPLHF.